This T cell receptor (beta chain) was documented in a study of OX40 agonist ivuxolimab in advanced cancers. Turning to the study itself: As their treatment, patients were administered ivuxolimab, an agonistic anti-OX40 (CD134) antibody. Whole-study findings and limits: The mean number of expanded clones was higher in CD8+ T cells than in CD4+.

Regarding this clone: Its antigen is unknown.

Repertoires were generated with immunoSEQ multiplex PCR, while TCRdb's copy carries only in-frame clones and drops some. Here the sample spans tens of thousands of clones, around nine tenths being singletons. The receptor's source is an adult with an advanced solid tumor such as melanoma, head and neck, liver or kidney cancer. The starting material was CD4+ or CD8+ T cells sorted from blood, obtained in a trial of the OX40 agonist ivuxolimab.

In DNA form, the CDR3 reads TGTGCCACCAGCAGACCGGAGATTTCGGGGCCTGAGCAGTTCTTC. It yields the protein CATSRPEISGPEQFF. The chain combines TRBV15 with TRBJ2-1; the D gene could be TRBD1 or TRBD2 (5 bases each). The CDR3 has 15 residues. The V gene's germline CDR1 is LNHNV and CDR2 YYDKDF (reference sequence). V was cut by 2 bases and J by 9 bases, with 17 bases left in between.